The entry below gives a single T cell receptor (beta chain) sequence along with its context. The antigen is not known. This sample is drawn from a study of cytomegalovirus exposure and HLA in healthy donors. In the study overall: Caucasian-associated ancestry cluster membership applied to approximately 84% of 300 to 450 genotyped donors. Findings and limits, study-wide: Most of the CMV-associated TCR beta chains (in a later analysis) appeared to be HLA-restricted.

Primers: 60 Vbeta forward and 13 Jbeta reverse. Original processing methods: There were some 87 million unique TCR beta chains by a later count, and approximately 12 million of them were shared. Method: immunoSEQ multiplex PCR; TCRdb's copy keeps in-frame clones and lacks some. That table is the source of V, J and clone size, and D and trimming were worked out from the DNA. This sample contains approximately 110,000 clones. CDR1 and CDR2 from the germline V gene are KGHSH and LQKENI. The CDR3 is made up of 14 amino acids. The trim removed 3 bases at V and 8 bases at J, leaving 10 bases unmatched. The rearrangement joins TRBV18 to TRBJ2-7; 7 bases map to TRBD2. The sequence was obtained from a man aged 30-40 years in good health and CMV-seronegative. Sequencing input: PBMCs. CDR3 residues: CASSPGLAEPKQYF. In DNA form, the CDR3 reads TGTGCCAGCTCACCGGGCCTAGCGGAACCAAAGCAGTACTTC.